Below are 17 T cell receptor beta chains sequenced from a single sample in a study of T cell responses to AZD1222 COVID-19 vaccine. The assay was immunoSEQ multiplex PCR, and TCRdb's table has in-frame clones only and misses some. The profile shows about 84,000 clones, 70% to 90% of them singletons. This specimen consisted of peripheral blood, obtained 28 days after the second AZD1222 dose. The receptors shown here come from an adult who received the AZD1222 COVID-19 vaccine.

J is TRBJ1-5 and V is TRBV19; the match to TRBD1 covers 7 bases. The germline gives CDR1 LNHDA, CDR2 SQIVND (reference sequence). This CDR3 is 14 amino acids long. After removal of 2 bases from V and 6 bases from J, the junction contained 4 bases not matched to a gene. In DNA form, the CDR3 reads TGTGCCAGTAGTATACAGGGGGGGATTCAGCCCCAGCATTTT. Its protein is CASSIQGGIQPQHF.

V gene TRBV11-2 combines with J gene TRBJ1-1, with TRBD1 as a possible D gene (6 bases). The V gene's germline CDR1 is SGHAT and CDR2 FQNNGV. V shed 0 bases and J shed 6 bases, with 14 bases lying between them. This CDR3 is 15 amino acids long. This chain's CDR3 is CASSLEPGVGAEAFF. CDR3 coding DNA: TGTGCCAGCAGCTTAGAGCCAGGGGTTGGGGCTGAAGCTTTCTTT.

J is TRBJ2-6 and V is TRBV28; D is possibly TRBD2 (5 bases). The CDR3 has 17 amino acids. The V gene lost 1 base and the J gene lost 1 base, with 11 bases spanning the gap. The germline V gene encodes CDR1 MDHEN and CDR2 SYDVKM. CDR3 nucleotide sequence: TGTGCCAGCAGTTTATTAGTCAGACTATCTGGGGCCAACGTCCTGACTTTC. Protein sequence: CASSLLVRLSGANVLTF.

This clone occurred once. The gene calls are TRBV19 and TRBJ2-2, with D unresolved. The V end was cut by 1 base, the J end by 0 bases, with 6 bases between. CDR1 and CDR2 from the germline V gene are LNHDA and SQIVND (reference sequence). CDR3 length equals 15 residues. The CDR3 reads CASSIAPANTGELFF. The CDR3 nucleotides are TGTGCCAGTAGTATAGCCCCAGCGAACACCGGGGAGCTGTTTTTT. Full variable domain (missing parts from reference TRBV19 and TRBJ2-2): DGGITQSPKYLFRKEGQNVTLSCEQNLNHDAMYWYRQDPGQGLRLIYYSQIVNDFQKGDIAEGYSVSREKKESFPLTVTSAQKNPTAFYLCASSIAPANTGELFFGEGSRLTVL.

The chain carries TRBV6-5 and TRBJ1-6; D may be TRBD1 (5 bases). Germline V gene sequence: CDR1 MNHEY, CDR2 SVGAGI. Trimming took off 6 bases at V and 14 bases at J, with 17 bases between the two ends. This CDR3 is built from 13 residues. The CDR3 DNA follows: TGTGCCAGCAGCAGGAGGGAGGGGATCACCCTCCACTTT. Amino acids: CASSRREGITLHF.

The chain employs TRBV27 and TRBJ1-2, with 8 bases aligning to TRBD1. The CDR3 extends over 13 amino acids. Germline CDR1 MNHEY, CDR2 SMNVEV (reference sequence). J lost 4 bases, V lost 6 bases, and 4 bases had no gene match. CDR3 nucleotide sequence: TGTGCCAGCAGAGACAGGGGCGCCTATGGCTACACCTTC. Translation gives CASRDRGAYGYTF.

The rearrangement uses TRBV10-2 and TRBJ2-2; 14 bases agree with TRBD2. The germline V gene has CDR1 WSHSY and CDR2 SAAADI. J was trimmed by 4 bases and V by 6 bases; bases with no gene match: 10. The CDR3 loop spans 18 amino acids. The CDR3, as DNA: TGCGCCAGCAGGGCCGGGACTAGCGGGAGTTTGGTCACCGGGGAGCTGTTTTTT. As protein: CASRAGTSGSLVTGELFF.

V usage is TRBV28 and J usage is TRBJ2-1; the D is unclear. Germline V gene data show CDR1 as MDHEN and CDR2 as SYDVKM. The CDR3 consists of 14 residues. Deletions cut 6 bases from V and 8 bases from J, with 17 bases between. The CDR3 is CASSVRVGGDEQFF. The CDR3 DNA reads TGTGCCAGCAGCGTCCGTGTCGGTGGGGATGAGCAGTTCTTC.

This clone was counted a few times. The chain is built from TRBV2 and TRBJ2-1, with 12 nucleotides matching TRBD1. Germline CDR1 reads SNHLY; CDR2 reads FYNNEI. V lost 6 bases, J lost 3 bases, and 18 bases stayed unmatched. The CDR3 spans 20 residues. The CDR3 DNA sequence: TGTGCCAGCAGGGAATTTCGCCGGGACAGGGGGCGCGCCGTCTACAATGAGCAGTTCTTC. This encodes CASREFRRDRGRAVYNEQFF.

This clone was counted once. V gene TRBV30 combines with J gene TRBJ2-2, with 7 bases identical to TRBD2. V trimming: 1 base; J trimming: 6 bases; junction bases outside the gene matches: 5. CDR3 size: 14 residues. Germline CDR1 is GTSNPN and CDR2 is SVGIG (reference sequence). In DNA, the CDR3 is TGTGCCTGGAGTGCCAACCGGGGGGCCGGGGAGCTGTTTTTT. It codes for CAWSANRGAGELFF.

This clone was seen just once. The chain combines TRBV9 with TRBJ1-3; no definite D call. The CDR3 is 15 amino acids. V shed 4 bases and J shed 0 bases, with 11 bases lying between them. Germline values: CDR1 SGDLS, CDR2 YYNGEE. The CDR3: CASSPRPLSGNTIYF. In DNA form, the CDR3 reads TGTGCCAGCAGCCCGAGACCTCTCTCTGGAAACACCATATATTTT.

This clone was seen only a few times. This chain uses TRBV6-1 with TRBJ2-1, with D hard to call. CDR3 length: 14 residues. Germline V gives CDR1 MNHNS, CDR2 SASEGT. V was cut by 2 bases and J by 4 bases, with 9 bases left in between. CDR3 sequence (DNA): TGTGCCAGCAGTGAACTGCAGGATTACAATGAGCAGTTCTTC. Translating gives CASSELQDYNEQFF.

The rearrangement joins TRBV4-2 to TRBJ1-5, with TRBD1 matching 12 bases. J lost 2 bases, V lost 4 bases, and 9 bases had no gene match. Germline CDR1 LGHNA, CDR2 YNFKEQ. This CDR3 region has 18 residues. This chain's CDR3 is CASSPTGTGGIGNQPQHF. CDR3 nucleotide sequence: TGTGCCAGCAGCCCGACCGGGACAGGGGGCATTGGCAATCAGCCCCAGCATTTT.

This clone was recorded a few times. V and J are TRBV24-1 and TRBJ2-1, with 11 bases identical to TRBD2. This CDR3 region has 16 residues. Germline V gene data show CDR1 as KGHDR and CDR2 as SFDVKD. The ends lost 2 bases at V and 4 bases at J; junction bases unmatched: 3. The CDR3 bases are TGTGCCACCAGTGATTCACTAGCGGGAGTGTACAATGAGCAGTTCTTC. Its protein product is CATSDSLAGVYNEQFF.

V usage is TRBV15 and J usage is TRBJ2-2; D might be TRBD1 (6 bases). V lost 0 bases, J lost 4 bases, and 15 bases lay in between. The length of the CDR3 is 17 residues. From germline, CDR1 is LNHNV and CDR2 YYDKDF (reference sequence). The CDR3 region has the DNA TGTGCCACCAGCAGAGATCTGTCAGGGGTGAGCACCGGGGAGCTGTTTTTT. This gives the protein CATSRDLSGVSTGELFF.

The V and J genes are TRBV9 and TRBJ1-3; 7 bases line up with TRBD1. Trimming took 4 bases from V and 0 from J; bases not matched to a gene: 4. The CDR3 has 15 amino acids. Germline assignment: CDR1 SGDLS and CDR2 YYNGEE. As DNA, the CDR3 is TGTGCCAGCAGCCCGACAGGGACCTCTGGAAACACCATATATTTT. Protein: CASSPTGTSGNTIYF.

The chain links TRBV18 to TRBJ2-7; a possible D gene is TRBD2 (6 bases). Germline CDR1 reads KGHSH; CDR2 reads LQKENI. The CDR3 extends over 14 amino acids. The V and J ends lost 3 bases and 0 bases respectively, with 9 bases between them. The CDR3 region is CASSPGLGSYEQYV. The CDR3 DNA is TGTGCCAGCTCACCGGGACTGGGCTCCTACGAGCAGTACGTC.